A selection of T cell receptor beta chains follows, all from one sample in a study of cytotoxic CD8 clonotypes in ibrutinib-treated CLL. Clones were read by immunoSEQ multiplex PCR, and TCRdb kept only the in-frame ones, dropping some. The sample yields about 50,000 clones, approximately 54% seen once. The sample here was PBMCs, taken at disease progression, from a patient treated with ibrutinib. The source of these receptors is a human donor with chronic lymphocytic leukemia. Both conserved end residues are part of each CDR3. Fields, in order: V gene, D gene, clone size, J gene, CDR3 protein, CDR3 DNA. D genes are given only for firm matches. Expanded clones are given a class, and other clones once, few, many or no size at all.

v_gene: TRBV5-6; d_gene: .; abundance: .; j_gene: TRBJ2-7; CDR3aa: CASSHSLGYEQYF; CDR3nt: TGTGCCAGCAGCCACTCCCTCGGCTACGAGCAGTACTTC
v_gene: TRBV27; d_gene: .; abundance: few; j_gene: TRBJ1-1; CDR3aa: CASTETAKNTEAFF; CDR3nt: TGTGCCAGCACCGAGACAGCAAAGAACACTGAAGCTTTCTTT
v_gene: TRBV27; d_gene: .; abundance: .; j_gene: TRBJ1-2; CDR3aa: CASSLGTAGYGYTF; CDR3nt: TGTGCCAGCAGTTTAGGGACCGCGGGTTATGGCTACACCTTC
v_gene: TRBV7-9; d_gene: .; abundance: .; j_gene: TRBJ1-2; CDR3aa: CASSLVVGYGYTF; CDR3nt: TGTGCCAGCAGCTTAGTTGTAGGCTATGGCTACACCTTC
v_gene: TRBV30; d_gene: TRBD1; abundance: .; j_gene: TRBJ2-7; CDR3aa: CAWSRQGGYEQYF; CDR3nt: TGTGCCTGGAGTCGACAGGGTGGCTACGAGCAGTACTTC
v_gene: TRBV30; d_gene: .; abundance: .; j_gene: TRBJ1-1; CDR3aa: CAWSHGDRDTEAFF; CDR3nt: TGTGCCTGGAGTCACGGCGACAGAGACACTGAAGCTTTCTTT
v_gene: TRBV11-2; d_gene: .; abundance: .; j_gene: TRBJ1-5; CDR3aa: CASSLDSNQPQHF; CDR3nt: TGTGCCAGCAGCTTAGATAGCAATCAGCCCCAGCATTTT
v_gene: TRBV11-1; d_gene: .; abundance: .; j_gene: TRBJ1-1; CDR3aa: CASSIRGKWYTEAFF; CDR3nt: TGTGCCAGCAGCATCCGGGGGAAATGGTACACTGAAGCTTTCTTT
v_gene: TRBV9; d_gene: .; abundance: .; j_gene: TRBJ2-5; CDR3aa: CASSAGGVNQETQYF; CDR3nt: TGTGCCAGCAGCGCAGGGGGGGTAAATCAAGAGACCCAGTACTTC
v_gene: TRBV9; d_gene: .; abundance: few; j_gene: TRBJ2-1; CDR3aa: CASSNPRQGRGRNEQFF; CDR3nt: TGTGCCAGCAGCAACCCCCGGCAGGGCCGGGGTCGTAATGAGCAGTTCTTC
v_gene: TRBV4-3; d_gene: .; abundance: once; j_gene: TRBJ1-2; CDR3aa: CASSQAGFGYYGYTF; CDR3nt: TGCGCCAGCAGCCAAGCCGGGTTCGGCTACTATGGCTACACCTTC
v_gene: TRBV4-2; d_gene: .; abundance: once; j_gene: TRBJ2-2; CDR3aa: CASSQDAGQWAGELFF; CDR3nt: TGTGCCAGCAGCCAAGATGCGGGGCAATGGGCCGGGGAGCTGTTTTTT
v_gene: TRBV5-1; d_gene: TRBD2; abundance: .; j_gene: TRBJ2-3; CDR3aa: CASRSGLATDTQYF; CDR3nt: TGCGCCAGCAGAAGTGGACTAGCGACAGATACGCAGTATTTT
v_gene: TRBV28; d_gene: TRBD1; abundance: few; j_gene: TRBJ1-6; CDR3aa: CASMEPNRGGNSPLHF; CDR3nt: TGTGCCAGCATGGAGCCGAACAGGGGAGGTAATTCACCCCTCCACTTT
v_gene: TRBV7-2; d_gene: .; abundance: .; j_gene: TRBJ2-7; CDR3aa: CASSFTTYEQYF; CDR3nt: TGTGCCAGCAGCTTCACTACCTACGAGCAGTACTTC
v_gene: TRBV7-9; d_gene: .; abundance: .; j_gene: TRBJ1-2; CDR3aa: CASSLTFLKGPANYGYTF; CDR3nt: TGTGCCAGCAGCTTAACGTTTTTAAAGGGTCCAGCTAACTATGGCTACACCTTC
v_gene: TRBV6-4; d_gene: .; abundance: .; j_gene: TRBJ1-1; CDR3aa: CASSDPSGTEAFF; CDR3nt: TGTGCCAGCAGTGACCCCTCTGGCACTGAAGCTTTCTTT
v_gene: TRBV11-3; d_gene: .; abundance: .; j_gene: TRBJ2-7; CDR3aa: CASSLADVSYEQYF; CDR3nt: TGTGCCAGCAGCTTAGCGGATGTCTCCTACGAGCAGTACTTC
v_gene: TRBV6-6; d_gene: .; abundance: once; j_gene: TRBJ2-7; CDR3aa: CASSQGATYEQYF; CDR3nt: TGTGCCAGCAGCCAAGGAGCTACCTACGAGCAGTACTTC
v_gene: TRBV11-2; d_gene: .; abundance: .; j_gene: TRBJ1-2; CDR3aa: CASSLDAGPQGGYTF; CDR3nt: TGTGCCAGCAGCTTAGATGCCGGGCCGCAGGGTGGCTACACCTTC
v_gene: TRBV7-9; d_gene: .; abundance: few; j_gene: TRBJ2-1; CDR3aa: CASSPTPGLPSYNEQFF; CDR3nt: TGTGCCAGCAGCCCTACACCGGGACTTCCCTCCTACAATGAGCAGTTCTTC
v_gene: TRBV28; d_gene: .; abundance: .; j_gene: TRBJ2-3; CDR3aa: CASSVVGGVKGSDTQYF; CDR3nt: TGTGCCAGCAGTGTAGTAGGGGGGGTGAAGGGGTCAGATACGCAGTATTTT
v_gene: TRBV30; d_gene: .; abundance: few; j_gene: TRBJ2-2; CDR3aa: CAWSVSLSRDPTGELFF; CDR3nt: .
v_gene: TRBV30; d_gene: .; abundance: once; j_gene: TRBJ2-5; CDR3aa: CACHRERETQYF; CDR3nt: TGTGCCTGCCACAGGGAAAGGGAGACCCAGTACTTC
v_gene: TRBV4-3; d_gene: TRBD1; abundance: .; j_gene: TRBJ1-1; CDR3aa: CASSHGQAMNTEAFF; CDR3nt: TGCGCCAGCAGCCACGGACAGGCGATGAACACTGAAGCTTTCTTT
v_gene: TRBV5-1; d_gene: .; abundance: .; j_gene: TRBJ2-7; CDR3aa: CASSLVPGGAGAGVHEQYF; CDR3nt: TGCGCCAGCAGCTTGGTACCAGGGGGCGCAGGAGCGGGAGTCCACGAGCAGTACTTC
v_gene: TRBV28; d_gene: TRBD2; abundance: .; j_gene: TRBJ2-1; CDR3aa: CASSFYGLAGAKEGFYNEQFF; CDR3nt: TGTGCCAGCAGTTTCTACGGACTAGCGGGAGCCAAGGAAGGATTTTACAATGAGCAGTTCTTC
v_gene: TRBV28; d_gene: .; abundance: few; j_gene: TRBJ1-2; CDR3aa: CASTTGFTYGYTF; CDR3nt: TGTGCCAGCACCACAGGTTTCACCTATGGCTACACCTTC
v_gene: TRBV19; d_gene: TRBD1; abundance: .; j_gene: TRBJ1-2; CDR3aa: CASNLGNRGYGYTF; CDR3nt: TGTGCCAGTAATCTCGGCAACAGGGGGTATGGCTACACCTTC
v_gene: TRBV6-8; d_gene: TRBD2; abundance: .; j_gene: TRBJ2-3; CDR3aa: CASSPGTSGKDTQYF; CDR3nt: TGTGCCAGCAGCCCCGGGACTAGCGGAAAAGATACGCAGTATTTT
v_gene: TRBV27; d_gene: TRBD1; abundance: .; j_gene: TRBJ1-5; CDR3aa: CASRRTGSNQPQHF; CDR3nt: TGTGCCAGCAGGCGGACAGGGAGTAATCAGCCCCAGCATTTT
v_gene: TRBV4-2; d_gene: .; abundance: .; j_gene: TRBJ2-2; CDR3aa: CASWGTSTGELFF; CDR3nt: TGTGCCAGCTGGGGTACTAGCACCGGGGAGCTGTTTTTT
v_gene: TRBV2; d_gene: .; abundance: few; j_gene: TRBJ2-1; CDR3aa: CASSESQRQFF; CDR3nt: TGTGCCAGCAGTGAAAGTCAGCGGCAGTTCTTC
v_gene: TRBV7-9; d_gene: TRBD2; abundance: .; j_gene: TRBJ2-3; CDR3aa: CASSLGAGAIDTQYF; CDR3nt: TGTGCCAGCAGCTTAGGCGCGGGAGCGATAGATACGCAGTATTTT
v_gene: TRBV7-9; d_gene: TRBD1; abundance: .; j_gene: TRBJ2-7; CDR3aa: CASFGTGAGEQYF; CDR3nt: TGTGCCAGCTTTGGGACAGGGGCTGGAGAGCAGTACTTC
v_gene: TRBV5-1; d_gene: .; abundance: .; j_gene: TRBJ1-1; CDR3aa: CASSPQGWNTEAFF; CDR3nt: TGCGCCAGCAGCCCGCAGGGGTGGAACACTGAAGCTTTCTTT
v_gene: TRBV5-1; d_gene: TRBD1; abundance: .; j_gene: TRBJ1-6; CDR3aa: CASSSRQGIGSPLHF; CDR3nt: TGCGCCAGCAGCTCCAGACAGGGAATCGGCTCACCCCTCCACTTT
v_gene: TRBV7-8; d_gene: .; abundance: .; j_gene: TRBJ2-6; CDR3aa: CASSFPQEIGANVLTF; CDR3nt: TGTGCCAGCAGCTTTCCCCAAGAGATTGGGGCCAACGTCCTGACTTTC
v_gene: TRBV7-2; d_gene: TRBD1; abundance: .; j_gene: TRBJ2-7; CDR3aa: CASSAWTGSGEQYF; CDR3nt: TGTGCCAGCAGCGCCTGGACAGGTTCGGGCGAGCAGTACTTC
v_gene: TRBV18; d_gene: .; abundance: .; j_gene: TRBJ2-5; CDR3aa: CASSPPMPQETQYF; CDR3nt: TGTGCCAGCTCACCACCGATGCCCCAAGAGACCCAGTACTTC
v_gene: TRBV6-1; d_gene: .; abundance: .; j_gene: TRBJ2-7; CDR3aa: CASSEIALRYF; CDR3nt: TGTGCCAGCAGTGAAATAGCTCTGAGGTACTTC
v_gene: TRBV7-2; d_gene: .; abundance: .; j_gene: TRBJ2-3; CDR3aa: CASSLSPRPDTQYF; CDR3nt: TGTGCCAGCAGCTTAAGTCCTAGACCAGATACGCAGTATTTT
v_gene: TRBV9; d_gene: .; abundance: .; j_gene: TRBJ1-3; CDR3aa: CASSVGNRGNTIYF; CDR3nt: TGTGCCAGCAGCGTAGGGAACAGGGGAAACACCATATATTTT
v_gene: TRBV28; d_gene: .; abundance: .; j_gene: TRBJ1-1; CDR3aa: CASSPEGNTEAFF; CDR3nt: TGTGCCAGCAGCCCTGAAGGGAACACTGAAGCTTTCTTT
v_gene: TRBV14; d_gene: TRBD2; abundance: few; j_gene: TRBJ2-7; CDR3aa: CASSQGLAGAYEQYF; CDR3nt: TGTGCCAGCAGCCAAGGGCTAGCGGGAGCCTACGAGCAGTACTTC
v_gene: TRBV9; d_gene: .; abundance: .; j_gene: TRBJ1-2; CDR3aa: CASSVDNNYGYTF; CDR3nt: TGTGCCAGCAGCGTAGACAATAACTATGGCTACACCTTC
v_gene: TRBV5-1; d_gene: .; abundance: .; j_gene: TRBJ1-3; CDR3aa: CASRFGDSGNTIYF; CDR3nt: TGCGCCAGCAGATTCGGCGACTCGGGAAACACCATATATTTT
v_gene: TRBV6-5; d_gene: .; abundance: .; j_gene: TRBJ1-3; CDR3aa: CASSYLASGNTIYF; CDR3nt: TGTGCCAGCAGTTACTTGGCGTCAGGAAACACCATATATTTT
v_gene: TRBV28; d_gene: .; abundance: few; j_gene: TRBJ2-2; CDR3aa: CASSFALNTGELFF; CDR3nt: TGTGCCAGCAGTTTCGCTTTGAACACCGGGGAGCTGTTTTTT
v_gene: TRBV27; d_gene: .; abundance: few; j_gene: TRBJ2-7; CDR3aa: CASSLSGSYEQYF; CDR3nt: TGTGCCAGCAGTTTAAGTGGCAGCTACGAGCAGTACTTC
v_gene: TRBV11-3; d_gene: TRBD1; abundance: once; j_gene: TRBJ2-3; CDR3aa: CASSSGQGADTQYF; CDR3nt: TGTGCCAGCAGCTCTGGACAGGGCGCAGATACGCAGTATTTT
v_gene: TRBV18; d_gene: .; abundance: .; j_gene: TRBJ2-7; CDR3aa: CASSPPVQGLEQYF; CDR3nt: TGTGCCAGCTCACCACCGGTACAGGGCTTGGAGCAGTACTTC
v_gene: TRBV2; d_gene: .; abundance: .; j_gene: TRBJ2-1; CDR3aa: CASSGTSLRGEQFF; CDR3nt: TGTGCCAGCAGTGGGACGTCATTAAGGGGTGAGCAGTTCTTC
v_gene: TRBV11-2; d_gene: .; abundance: .; j_gene: TRBJ2-7; CDR3aa: CASSLVNTGFVF; CDR3nt: TGTGCCAGCAGCTTAGTCAATACAGGGTTTGTATTC
v_gene: TRBV5-1; d_gene: TRBD1; abundance: .; j_gene: TRBJ1-6; CDR3aa: CASSLGPGTGGSPLHF; CDR3nt: TGCGCCAGCAGCTTGGGACCCGGGACAGGGGGTTCACCCCTCCACTTT
v_gene: TRBV12-5; d_gene: .; abundance: few; j_gene: TRBJ2-5; CDR3aa: CASGLGLPPGETQYF; CDR3nt: TGTGCTAGTGGTTTGGGGCTGCCCCCAGGAGAGACCCAGTACTTC
v_gene: TRBV9; d_gene: TRBD2; abundance: .; j_gene: TRBJ2-7; CDR3aa: CASSSQEGLARYEQYF; CDR3nt: TGTGCCAGCAGCTCGCAGGAGGGACTAGCGCGTTACGAGCAGTACTTC
v_gene: TRBV6-1; d_gene: TRBD2; abundance: .; j_gene: TRBJ2-2; CDR3aa: CASTRGVSGELFF; CDR3nt: TGTGCCAGCACCCGGGGGGTTTCCGGGGAGCTGTTTTTT
v_gene: TRBV11-3; d_gene: .; abundance: .; j_gene: TRBJ2-3; CDR3aa: CASSLEAGTDTQYF; CDR3nt: TGTGCCAGCAGCTTAGAAGCCGGTACAGATACGCAGTATTTT
v_gene: TRBV7-8; d_gene: TRBD2; abundance: few; j_gene: TRBJ2-1; CDR3aa: CASSLAASGVYNEQFF; CDR3nt: TGTGCCAGCAGCTTAGCGGCTAGCGGGGTCTACAATGAGCAGTTCTTC